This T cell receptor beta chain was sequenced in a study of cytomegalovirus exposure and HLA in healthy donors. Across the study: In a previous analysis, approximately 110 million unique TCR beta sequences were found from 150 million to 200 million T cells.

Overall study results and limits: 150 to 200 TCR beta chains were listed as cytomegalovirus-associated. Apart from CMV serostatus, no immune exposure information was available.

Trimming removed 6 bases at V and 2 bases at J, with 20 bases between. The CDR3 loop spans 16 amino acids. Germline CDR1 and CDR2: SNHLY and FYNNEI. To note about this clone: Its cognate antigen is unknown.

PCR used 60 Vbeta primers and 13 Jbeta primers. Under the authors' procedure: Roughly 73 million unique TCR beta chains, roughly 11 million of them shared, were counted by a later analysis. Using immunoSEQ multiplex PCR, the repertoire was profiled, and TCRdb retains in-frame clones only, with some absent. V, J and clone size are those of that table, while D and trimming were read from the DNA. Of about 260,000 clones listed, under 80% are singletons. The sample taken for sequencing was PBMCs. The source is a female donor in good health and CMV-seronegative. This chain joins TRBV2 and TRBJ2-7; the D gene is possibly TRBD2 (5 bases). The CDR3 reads CASRETGGSPTYEQYF. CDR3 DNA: TGTGCCAGCAGGGAAACTGGCGGGTCTCCTACCTACGAGCAGTACTTC.